The clone carrying this TCR beta chain was recorded once. Its antigen is undetermined. This entry comes from a study of cytomegalovirus exposure and HLA in healthy donors. At the level of the study: The 120 validation repertoires matched the roughly 630 first-cohort repertoires in platform, a later analysis reported. Whole-study findings and limits: Among TCR sequences, most were rare, though some public TCRs appeared in many donors. A few CMV-associated chains were confirmed in vitro to be specific for CMV antigens. The finding came from a later analysis; first-cohort TCR clusters tended to co-occur in the 95 to 150 validation repertoires.

Clones were sequenced by immunoSEQ multiplex PCR, and TCRdb holds only the in-frame ones, with some missing. The sample lists approximately 160,000 clones; approximately 86% were seen once. What was sequenced was PBMCs. The clonotype was recovered from a woman aged 18-35 years in good health and CMV-seronegative.

The CDR3 protein is CASSPERTGHYNEQFF. DNA for the CDR3: TGTGCCAGCAGCCCCGAGCGGACAGGGCACTACAATGAGCAGTTCTTC. The V call is TRBV7-6, the J call TRBJ2-1, with 8 bases identical to TRBD1. Trimming took 5 bases from V and 3 from J; bases not matched to a gene: 9. Germline-derived CDR1 and CDR2 are SGHVS and FNYEAQ. The CDR3 sequence is 16 residues long.